The present T cell receptor (beta chain) was sequenced within a study of vaccination effects on CD4 cells after COVID-19. General study points: Late after vaccination, infection- and vaccine-induced clones showed marked clonal contraction. In healthy vaccinees, only 1 of 255 vaccine-induced clones cross-reacted with common cold coronaviruses.

This CDR3 spans 13 amino acids. The table came from immunoSEQ multiplex PCR; TCRdb's copy has only in-frame clones and leaves some out. The table lists roughly 25,000 clones, 71% of them singletons, with around 13% in the top ten. Viral peptide pool expansion of antigen-specific CD4+ T cells preceded sequencing in the ViraFEST assay. The culture ran for about eleven days before CD4+ T cells were isolated. Vaccinated participants had no history of SARS-CoV-2 infection and tested negative for nucleocapsid antibodies. PBMC were cultured at about 2 million per well with approximately 10 IU/ml IL-2 and 10 ug/ml peptides. Cultures got half-medium changes with IL-2 on days 3 and 7. Regarding this clone: The antigen is undetermined.

The chain is built from TRBV21-1 and TRBJ2-1; TRBD2, the table's D call, lacks a check against the DNA. TRBV21-1 is shown as a pseudogene. The source material was CD4+ T cells from PBMCs cultured with HCoV-OC43 spike peptides, sampled before COVID-19 vaccination. Subset meaning: HCoV-OC43 spike overlapping peptide pool stimulation. The origin of this receptor is a human donor who received a COVID-19 vaccine. CDR3 residues: CASRDSSYNEQFF. CDR3 DNA: TGTGCCAGCAGGGACTCCTCCTACAATGAGCAGTTCTTC.